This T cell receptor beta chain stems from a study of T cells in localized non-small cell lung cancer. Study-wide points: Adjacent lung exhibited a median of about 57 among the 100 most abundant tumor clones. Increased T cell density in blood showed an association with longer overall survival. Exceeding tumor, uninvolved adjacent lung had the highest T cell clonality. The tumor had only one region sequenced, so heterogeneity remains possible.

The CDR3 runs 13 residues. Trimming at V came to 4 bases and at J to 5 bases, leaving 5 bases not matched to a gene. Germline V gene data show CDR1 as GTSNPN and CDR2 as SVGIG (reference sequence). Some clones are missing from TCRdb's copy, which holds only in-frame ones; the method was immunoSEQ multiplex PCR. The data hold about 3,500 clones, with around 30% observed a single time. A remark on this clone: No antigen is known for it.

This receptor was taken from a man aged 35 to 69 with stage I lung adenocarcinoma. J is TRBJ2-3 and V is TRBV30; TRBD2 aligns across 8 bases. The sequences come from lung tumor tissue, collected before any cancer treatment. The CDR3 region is CAWTQREGDTQYF. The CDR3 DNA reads TGTGCCTGGACCCAACGGGAGGGAGATACGCAGTATTTT. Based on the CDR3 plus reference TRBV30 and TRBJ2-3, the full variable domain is SQTIHQWPATLVQPVGSPLSLECTVEGTSNPNLYWYRQAAGRGLQLLFYSVGIGQISSEVPQNLSASRPQDRQFILSSKKLLLSDSGFYLCAWTQREGDTQYFGPGTRLTVL.